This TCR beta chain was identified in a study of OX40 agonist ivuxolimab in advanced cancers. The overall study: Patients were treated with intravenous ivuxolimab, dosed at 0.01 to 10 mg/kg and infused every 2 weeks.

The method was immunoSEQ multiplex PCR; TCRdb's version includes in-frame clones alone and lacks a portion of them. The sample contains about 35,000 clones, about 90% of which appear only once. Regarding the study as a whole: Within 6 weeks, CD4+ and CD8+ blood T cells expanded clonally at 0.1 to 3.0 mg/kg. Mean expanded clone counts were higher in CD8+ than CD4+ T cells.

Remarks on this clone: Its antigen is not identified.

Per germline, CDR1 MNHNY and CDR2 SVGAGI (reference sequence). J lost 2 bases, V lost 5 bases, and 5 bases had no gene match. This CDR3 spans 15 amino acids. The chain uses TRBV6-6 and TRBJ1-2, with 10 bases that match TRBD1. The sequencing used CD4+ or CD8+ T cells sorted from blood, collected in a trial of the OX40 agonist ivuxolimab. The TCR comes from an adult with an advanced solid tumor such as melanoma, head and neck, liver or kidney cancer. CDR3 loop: CASSTGQGLNYGYTF. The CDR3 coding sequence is TGTGCCAGCAGTACGGGACAGGGGTTAAACTATGGCTACACCTTC.